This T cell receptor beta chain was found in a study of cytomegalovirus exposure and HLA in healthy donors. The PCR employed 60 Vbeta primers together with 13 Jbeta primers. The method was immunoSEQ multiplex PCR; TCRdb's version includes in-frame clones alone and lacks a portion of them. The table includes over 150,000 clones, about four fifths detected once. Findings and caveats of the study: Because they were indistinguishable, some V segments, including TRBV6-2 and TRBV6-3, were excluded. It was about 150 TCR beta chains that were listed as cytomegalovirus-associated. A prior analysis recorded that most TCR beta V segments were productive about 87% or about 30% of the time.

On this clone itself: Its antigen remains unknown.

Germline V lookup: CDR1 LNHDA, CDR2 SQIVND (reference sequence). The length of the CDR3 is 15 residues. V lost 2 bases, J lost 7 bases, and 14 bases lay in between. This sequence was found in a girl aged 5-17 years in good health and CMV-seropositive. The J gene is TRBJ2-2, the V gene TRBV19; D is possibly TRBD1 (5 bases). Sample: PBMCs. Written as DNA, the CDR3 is TGTGCCAGTAGTATACAGGGCCCGGTAGGCGGGGAGCTGTTTTTT. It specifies CASSIQGPVGGELFF.